This record concerns one T cell receptor (beta chain) sequence. This specimen comes from a study of T-cell reconstitution after alpha-beta-depleted transplantation in children. The CDR3 covers 19 residues. Per the germline V gene, CDR1 is SGHAT and CDR2 is FQDESV (reference sequence). The ends lost 7 bases at V and 4 bases at J; junction bases unmatched: 20. Molecular barcoding with unique molecular identifiers was used for the TCRbeta library. TCRdb re-derived calls from the PCR reads in MiXCR, one entry per CDR3 protein. The sample shows around 360,000 distinct CDR3 sequences, 10% of them seen only once.

V is TRBV11-1 and J is TRBJ2-7; 12 bases agree with TRBD2. This receptor was obtained from a human donor who donated a stem cell graft to a child with acute lymphoblastic leukemia. The material was PBMCs from the stem cell graft donor, obtained from the stem cell graft. The CDR3 loop is CASILSGLAGPEEGYEQYF. The DNA for the CDR3 is TGTGCCAGCATCCTCTCCGGACTAGCGGGACCCGAGGAAGGATACGAGCAGTACTTC.